These 27 T cell receptor beta chains were sequenced from one sample in a study of human T cells and chemical hapten exposure. One entry per CDR3 protein results from TCRdb running MiXCR on the RACE reads. The sample has about 57,000 distinct CDR3 sequences, 9% to 9.5% seen once. Documented time point: patch test 1, 2 weeks after DPC sensitization. Treatment in this sample: therapeutic diphenylcyclopropenone sensitization with weekly scalp DPC. The specimen comprised whole blood, sampled in connection with sensitization to the hapten diphenylcyclopropenone (DPC). The source is a woman aged 35 to 49 with alopecia areata. Some clones in this sample may be carry-over from other donors' samples.

This clonotype occurred many times. This chain joins TRBV4-1 and TRBJ2-5; 16 bases are shared with TRBD2. V shed 2 bases and J 6 bases; nucleotides not matched to a gene: 9. Per the germline V gene, CDR1 is MGHRA and CDR2 is YSYEKL. The CDR3 extends over 18 amino acids. The CDR3 is CASSQPGTSGGAGKTQYF. The CDR3 region has the DNA TGCGCCAGCAGCCAACCCGGGACTAGCGGGGGGGCCGGAAAGACCCAGTACTTC.

This clonotype was detected many times. V gene TRBV6-6 combines with J gene TRBJ2-5; 7 bases are shared with TRBD1. This CDR3 spans 14 amino acids. The V segment lost 6 bases and the J segment 1 base; nucleotides outside the gene matches: 5. Germline loops: CDR1 MNHNY, CDR2 SVGAGI (reference sequence). In DNA, the CDR3 is TGTGCCAGCAGGAGCGGACAGGTCCAAGAGACCCAGTACTTC. Its protein is CASRSGQVQETQYF.

As for this clonotype: Possible read error: a much larger clone is one base away. The CDR3 nucleotides are TGTGCCAGCGGTCTAGCGGGGGGGCGACCCGACCAGTACTTC. This translates into CASGLAGGRPDQYF. This chain joins TRBV12-3 or TRBV12-4 and TRBJ2-5; 12 nucleotides line up with TRBD2. The CDR3 consists of 14 residues. Unmatched junction bases numbered 11, after V lost 8 bases and J lost 10 bases.

This clonotype appeared a few times. The V gene is TRBV4-1, the J gene TRBJ1-5; 11 bases align to TRBD1. The trim removed 4 bases at V and 10 bases at J, leaving 3 bases unmatched. Germline V gene data show CDR1 as MGHRA and CDR2 as YSYEKL. The CDR3 covers 13 residues. CDR3 amino acids: CASSRGQGGPQHF. For the CDR3, the DNA is TGCGCCAGCAGCCGGGGACAGGGGGGCCCCCAGCATTTT.

The rearrangement links TRBV6-2 or TRBV6-3 to TRBJ2-7; 8 bases are a match to TRBD2. J was trimmed by 1 base and V by 7 bases; bases with no gene match: 6. This CDR3 comprises 14 residues. From germline, CDR1 is MNHEY and CDR2 SVGEGT. CDR3 DNA sequence: TGTGCCAGCACCCGAGCGGGGGCGTCCTACGAGCAGTACTTC. This gives the protein CASTRAGASYEQYF.

The sample holds many counts of this clonotype. The chain carries TRBV20-1 and TRBJ1-6, with D tentatively TRBD1 (6 bases). The CDR3 is made up of 15 amino acids. Germline V gene sequence: CDR1 DFQATT, CDR2 SNEGSKA (reference sequence). The V end lost 1 base, the J end lost 9 bases, and 16 bases lay between the germline ends. The CDR3 nucleotides are TGCAGTGCTAGAGCAGGAGGACAGTCTGGTTCACCCCTCCACTTT. It encodes CSARAGGQSGSPLHF.

The sample holds one count of this clonotype. Just one base apart from a much larger clone, this may be a read error. The CDR3 ends on some other residue instead of the conserved phenylalanine or tryptophan, so this is likely a read error. The chain uses TRBV10-1 and TRBJ2-7, with unresolved D. The CDR3 spans 15 residues. The V gene's germline CDR1 is WNHNN and CDR2 SYGVQD (reference sequence). The germline V and J ends were trimmed by 6 bases and 7 bases, with 22 bases remaining between them. DNA of the CDR3: TGCGCCAGCAGGGAAACAAGTCCTCCTCCTGAAGAGCAGTACCTC. Translated, it gives CASRETSPPPEEQYL.

Written as DNA, the CDR3 is TGTGCCAGCAGTTTGAACGCCTACGAGCAGTACTTC. Translation: CASSLNAYEQYF. The chain employs TRBV12-3 or TRBV12-4 and TRBJ2-7; D gene uncertain. The V end lost 3 bases, the J end lost 2 bases, and 5 bases lay between the germline ends. The CDR3 extends over 12 amino acids.

This clonotype was picked up many times. The V call is TRBV6-5, the J call TRBJ1-3, with D hard to call. The CDR3 covers 13 residues. The ends were cut back, 9 bases at V and 0 bases at J, with 9 bases in the middle. CDR1 is MNHEY and CDR2 is SVGAGI in the germline V gene. The CDR3 nucleotides read TGTGCCAGTGGCCTCAGCTCTGGAAACACCATATATTTT. This sequence encodes CASGLSSGNTIYF.

The chain joins TRBV20-1 to TRBJ2-7, with TRBD1 identical over 9 bases. The CDR3 loop spans 13 amino acids. The V gene end was trimmed by 5 bases and the J gene end by 3 bases; junction bases not matched to a gene: 5. In germline, CDR1 is DFQATT, CDR2 SNEGSKA (reference sequence). In DNA form, the CDR3 reads TGCAGTGCTGGTCCGGGACAGGGCTACGAGCAGTACTTC. Translated, it gives CSAGPGQGYEQYF.

This clonotype was counted ten times or more. The rearrangement links TRBV20-1 to TRBJ1-1, with D possibly matching TRBD1 (6 bases). Trimming took off 1 base at V and 3 bases at J, with 12 bases between the two ends. CDR1 and CDR2 from the germline V gene are DFQATT and SNEGSKA (reference sequence). This CDR3 has 14 residues. CDR3 region: CSARAGGLDTEAFF. The DNA for the CDR3 is TGCAGTGCTAGAGCTGGGGGGCTGGACACTGAAGCTTTCTTT.

This clonotype was picked up a small number of times. In DNA form, the CDR3 reads TGTGCCAGCAGCTCGGGACAGGGGCGATTCGGGGAGCTGTTTTTT. As protein: CASSSGQGRFGELFF. This chain uses TRBV4-2 with TRBJ2-2, with 10 nucleotides matching TRBD1. CDR1 is LGHNA, CDR2 YNFKEQ, per germline. V was pared by 5 bases and J by 7 bases, with 7 bases of the junction left unmatched. The CDR3 sequence is 15 residues long.

This clonotype has ten or more counts. The chain uses TRBV6-2 or TRBV6-3 and TRBJ1-5; 10 bases map to TRBD1. Germline-derived CDR1 and CDR2 are MNHEY and SVGEGT. CDR3 length: 18 residues. V lost 6 bases to trimming and J lost 1 base; unmatched junction nucleotides: 12. CDR3 region: CASRTTGGVGVSNQPQHF. The CDR3 region has the DNA TGTGCCAGCAGGACGACAGGGGGCGTGGGTGTAAGCAATCAGCCCCAGCATTTT.

The CDR3 bases are TGCGCCAGCAGCTATTCGGGGGCGGCAACTAATGAAAAACTGTTTTTT. Residues: CASSYSGAATNEKLFF. The rearrangement uses TRBV5-1 and TRBJ1-4; TRBD1 might be the D (6 bases). The V end lost 3 bases, the J end lost 0 bases, and 12 bases lay between the germline ends. The germline V gene encodes CDR1 SGHRS and CDR2 YFSETQ. This CDR3 region has 16 residues.

The chain carries TRBV20-1 and TRBJ1-5, with D possibly TRBD1 on 6 matching bases. Deletions cut 0 bases from V and 0 bases from J, with 15 bases between. This CDR3 region has 17 residues. Germline V gives CDR1 DFQATT, CDR2 SNEGSKA (reference sequence). The CDR3 sequence: CSARDWGRTDSNQPQHF. CDR3 coding DNA: TGCAGTGCTAGAGATTGGGGAAGGACAGATAGCAATCAGCCCCAGCATTTT.

The chain uses TRBV3-1 and TRBJ2-3, with TRBD2 identical over 13 bases. V shed 4 bases, J shed 4 bases, and the junction held 5 bases outside the gene matches. CDR1 is LGHDT and CDR2 is YNNKEL in the germline V gene (reference sequence). The CDR3 spans 16 residues. CDR3 nucleotides: TGTGCCAGCAGCCCGGGACTAGCGGGGATGGCAGATACGCAGTATTTT. The encoded protein is CASSPGLAGMADTQYF.

V gene TRBV2 combines with J gene TRBJ2-1, with no clear D. Germline loops: CDR1 SNHLY, CDR2 FYNNEI. CDR3 size: 12 residues. V was cut by 5 bases and J by 15 bases, with 17 bases left in between. The CDR3: CASSTTAHFPFF. The CDR3, as DNA: TGTGCCAGCAGTACGACGGCACACTTTCCGTTCTTC.

The V and J genes are TRBV11-3 and TRBJ2-1, with unresolved D. V lost 7 bases and J 8 bases, leaving 15 bases between the germline ends. Germline V gives CDR1 SGHNT, CDR2 YENEEA. The CDR3 is 13 residues long. The chain's CDR3 is CASTGRLSDEQFF. As DNA, the CDR3 is TGTGCCAGCACCGGTAGGCTGTCCGATGAGCAGTTCTTC.

Ten or more counts support this clonotype. The chain has TRBV3-2 and TRBJ2-6; the listed D gene, TRBD1, was not tested against the DNA. TRBV3-2 is noted as a pseudogene. The CDR3 consists of 21 residues. CDR3 residues: CASSQAIYGTGYMAGANVLTF. CDR3 DNA sequence: TGTGCCAGCAGCCAAGCCATTTATGGGACAGGGTATATGGCTGGGGCCAACGTCCTGACTTTC.

This clonotype has at least ten counts. The gene calls are TRBV18 and TRBJ1-2, with 8 nucleotides matching TRBD1. Germline V gene lookup returns CDR1 KGHSH and CDR2 LQKENI. This CDR3 comprises 15 residues. V trimming: 4 bases; J trimming: 3 bases; junction bases outside the gene matches: 7. The CDR3 bases are TGTGCCAGCTCACAAACAGGGGGTGAGGACTATGGCTACACCTTC. It encodes CASSQTGGEDYGYTF.

This clonotype was recorded at least ten times. This chain connects TRBV7-3 to TRBJ2-3; TRBD1 matches at 10 bases. This CDR3 is 17 amino acids long. J lost 5 bases, V lost 4 bases, and 12 bases had no gene match. CDR1 SGHTA and CDR2 FQGTGA come from the germline V gene. The CDR3 is CASSSQPGTGAKDTQYF. The CDR3 coding sequence is TGTGCCAGCAGCTCTCAACCCGGGACAGGGGCGAAAGATACGCAGTATTTT.

The gene calls are TRBV7-9 and TRBJ1-2; D gene uncertain. Deletions cut 1 base from V and 4 bases from J, with 4 bases between. The CDR3 is 12 amino acids. Germline V CDR1 and CDR2: SEHNR, FQNEAQ (reference sequence). CDR3 DNA: TGTGCCAGCAGCTTAGAGAGCTATGGCTACACCTTC. This gives the protein CASSLESYGYTF.

This clonotype was counted at least ten times. V is TRBV19 and J is TRBJ2-1; D might be TRBD1 or TRBD2, each matching 6 bases. The CDR3 covers 16 residues. V lost 1 base and J 2 bases, leaving 12 bases between the germline ends. Germline V gene data show CDR1 as LNHDA and CDR2 as SQIVND (reference sequence). The DNA for the CDR3 is TGTGCCAGTAGTATAGGAACGGGGGCGGCCTACAATGAGCAGTTCTTC. It is translated as CASSIGTGAAYNEQFF.

This clonotype was recorded many times. The chain carries TRBV4-1 and TRBJ2-7; 13 positions agree with TRBD2. The trim removed 4 bases at V and 1 base at J, leaving 10 bases unmatched. The CDR3 length is 18 residues. The germline V gene encodes CDR1 MGHRA and CDR2 YSYEKL. The CDR3 sequence: CASSRLMTSGGSSYEQYF. CDR3 nucleotide sequence: TGCGCCAGCAGCCGGCTAATGACTAGCGGGGGGAGTTCCTACGAGCAGTACTTC.

Regarding this clonotype: Mismatch with germline at one junction end may stem from a read error. This sequence joins TRBV7-2 and TRBJ2-2; D gene unclear. The CDR3 totals 13 residues. CDR1 SGHTA and CDR2 FQGNSA come from the germline V gene. This chain's CDR3 is CASSLGRTGELFF. CDR3 bases: TGCGCCAGCAGCCTGGGTCGCACCGGGGAGCTGTTTTTT. The full variable domain, completed using reference TRBV7-2 and TRBJ2-2, is GAGVSQSPSNKVTEKGKDVELRCDPISGHTALYWYRQSLGQGLEFLIYFQGNSAPDKSGLPSDRFSAERTGGSVSTLTIQRTQQEDSAVYLCASSLGRTGELFFGEGSRLTVL.

The V and J genes are TRBV7-2 and TRBJ2-2; no clear D. V was shortened by 5 bases and J by 4 bases, with 8 bases between the two germline ends. This CDR3 is 13 amino acids long. Per the germline V gene, CDR1 is SGHTA and CDR2 is FQGNSA. The DNA of the CDR3 is TGTGCCAGCAGCCTACACCTCACCGGGGAGCTGTTTTTT. Protein sequence: CASSLHLTGELFF.

This clonotype was seen at least ten times. The junction and the germline gene differ at one end; a read error may be behind it. The chain uses TRBV12-3 or TRBV12-4 and TRBJ2-1; TRBD2 matches at 10 bases. The CDR3 extends over 13 amino acids. The chain's CDR3 is CASSVAGGGEQFF. The CDR3 bases are TGTGCCAGCAGTGTAGCGGGGGGCGGTGAGCAGTTCTTC.